This T cell receptor beta chain emerged from a study of OX40 agonist ivuxolimab in advanced cancers. Overall study: Therapy given before enrollment (anti-PD-1, anti-PD-L1 or anti-CTLA-4) was allowed, and 40% had some. Overall study findings and caveats: CD4+ T cells averaged fewer expanded clones than CD8+ T cells.

The timepoints at which blood was sampled were baseline, cycle 4 day 1, and cycle 7 day 1. Sequencing used immunoSEQ multiplex PCR; TCRdb keeps in-frame clones, though not all of them. There are roughly 110,000 clones in the sample; less than 95% occur only once, and about 1.2% lies in the top ten. The CDR3 is made up of 13 amino acids. The germline V gene encodes CDR1 SGHRS and CDR2 YFSETQ. Trimming shortened V by 0 bases and J by 1 base, and 1 base separated the two germline ends. This clone was counted between two and nine times. Its specificity is not known. The chain uses TRBV5-1 and TRBJ2-2; D is unclear. This TCR was recovered from an adult with an advanced solid tumor such as melanoma, head and neck, liver or kidney cancer. The sequencing used CD4+ or CD8+ T cells sorted from blood, collected in a trial of the OX40 agonist ivuxolimab. CDR3 DNA sequence: TGCGCCAGCAGCTTGGGGAACACCGGGGAGCTGTTTTTT. It yields the protein CASSLGNTGELFF.